These 2 T cell receptor beta chains share one sample of origin, sequenced in a study of shared clonotypes between healthy human individuals. Measured with immunoSEQ multiplex PCR; TCRdb has only the in-frame clones, and not every one. Of about 680,000 clones detected, around 90% appear once; the ten largest clones hold 24%. Selected positively for CCR7 and CD45RO-negative, naive CD8 cells excluded terminally differentiated effector memory CD45RA+ cells. Material: naive CD8+ T cells sorted from blood. These receptors were obtained from a man aged 25-40 years in good health.

The rearrangement joins TRBV7-2 to TRBJ1-3, with unresolved D. CDR1 is SGHTA, CDR2 FQGNSA, per germline. The CDR3 has 15 amino acids. The V and J ends lost 3 bases and 1 base respectively, with 10 bases between them. The chain's CDR3 is CASSLLVSSGNTIYF. The CDR3 bases are TGTGCCAGCAGCTTGTTAGTGTCTTCTGGAAACACCATATATTTT.

The chain couples TRBV7-2 to TRBJ2-7, with TRBD1 as a possible D gene (6 bases). The V end was cut by 2 bases, the J end by 3 bases, with 14 bases between. There are 15 residues in the CDR3. Germline V CDR1 and CDR2: SGHTA, FQGNSA. CDR3: CASSLILGGVYEQYF. The CDR3 nucleotides are TGTGCCAGCAGCTTAATTTTAGGGGGAGTCTACGAGCAGTACTTC.